This T cell receptor beta chain was sequenced for a study of blood T cell repertoires in COVID-19. Study summary: The United States, Italy and Spain were the sources of the acute and convalescent COVID-19 samples. PBMCs, B-cell-depleted T cells, or T cells were the source of the cDNA or gDNA that made up the material.

Per the original methods: Amplification with reference gene primers provided the estimates of nucleated cell counts. Sequenced by immunoSEQ multiplex PCR; TCRdb stores in-frame clones only, minus some. V and J calls plus clone size are reproduced from that table; the DNA served to infer D and trimming. The profile shows tens of thousands of clones, 90% of them singletons. The Seattle site enrolled patients during active infection and followed them longitudinally. V shed 0 bases and J shed 5 bases, with 13 bases lying between them. The germline gives CDR1 LNHNV, CDR2 YYDKDF (reference sequence). This CDR3 is 16 amino acids long.

This sequence was found in a man in his fifties with COVID-19, enrolled during active disease. The V and J genes are TRBV15 and TRBJ2-2, with a weak D call TRBD2 (6 bases). Input material: peripheral blood. The CDR3 region is CATSRDSGGITGELFF. The CDR3 bases are TGTGCCACCAGCAGAGATAGCGGTGGGATAACCGGGGAGCTGTTTTTT.